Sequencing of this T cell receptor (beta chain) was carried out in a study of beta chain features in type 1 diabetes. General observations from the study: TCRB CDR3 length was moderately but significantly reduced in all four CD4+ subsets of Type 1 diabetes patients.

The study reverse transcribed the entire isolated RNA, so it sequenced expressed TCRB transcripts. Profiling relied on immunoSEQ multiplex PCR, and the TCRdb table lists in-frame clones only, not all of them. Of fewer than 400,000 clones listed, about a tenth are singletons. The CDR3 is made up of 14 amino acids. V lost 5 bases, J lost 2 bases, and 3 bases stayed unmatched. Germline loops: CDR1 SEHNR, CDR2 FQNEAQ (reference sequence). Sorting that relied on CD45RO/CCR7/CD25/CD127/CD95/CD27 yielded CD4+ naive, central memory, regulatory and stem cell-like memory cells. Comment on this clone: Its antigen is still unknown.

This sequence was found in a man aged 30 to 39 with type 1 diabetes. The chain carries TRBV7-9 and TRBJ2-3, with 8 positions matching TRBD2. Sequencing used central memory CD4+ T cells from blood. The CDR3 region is CASSTSGSTDTQYF. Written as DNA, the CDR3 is TGTGCCAGCAGCACTAGCGGCTCCACAGATACGCAGTATTTT.